These T cell receptor beta chains were read from a single sample in a study of T cell repertoires in cytomegalovirus infection. These receptors lack a known antigen. MiXCR, applied by TCRdb to the reads, yields one record per CDR3 protein. The sample shows 550,000 to 700,000 distinct CDR3 sequences, 40% of them seen only once. Sequenced here: cultured PBMCs, sampled from culture after CMV antigen stimulation. The source of these receptors is a human donor in good health (CMV status not recorded). Some clones in this sample may be carry-over from other donors' samples. CDR3s include the opening cysteine and the closing phenylalanine or tryptophan. Fields, in order: J gene, V gene, D gene, clone size, CDR3 protein. D genes are given only for firm matches. Clone size is not always given. Where it is, it says once, few, many or a class for expanded clones.

J gene: TRBJ2-4; V gene: TRBV7-2; D gene: NA; clone size: few; CDR3 protein: CASSLGGLAIAKNIQYF
J gene: TRBJ2-1; V gene: TRBV5-4; D gene: TRBD1; clone size: NA; CDR3 protein: CASSKGQGRADYNEQFF
J gene: TRBJ1-2; V gene: TRBV19; D gene: NA; clone size: NA; CDR3 protein: CARGVAYGYTF
J gene: TRBJ2-1; V gene: TRBV5-1; D gene: TRBD1; clone size: NA; CDR3 protein: CASSVTGANEQFF
J gene: TRBJ2-1; V gene: TRBV12-5; D gene: TRBD2; clone size: once; CDR3 protein: CASGQDRPGLAGNEQFF
J gene: TRBJ2-1; V gene: TRBV7-2; D gene: NA; clone size: few; CDR3 protein: CASSLGVSQNNEQFF
J gene: TRBJ2-2; V gene: TRBV4-1; D gene: NA; clone size: few; CDR3 protein: CASSPKLGARTGELFF
J gene: TRBJ2-7; V gene: TRBV6-5; D gene: NA; clone size: NA; CDR3 protein: CATARAREDEQYF
J gene: TRBJ1-4; V gene: TRBV11-2; D gene: NA; clone size: NA; CDR3 protein: CASSLRAGVPEKLFF
J gene: TRBJ1-6; V gene: TRBV9; D gene: NA; clone size: once; CDR3 protein: CASSVGTGTSYNSPLHF
J gene: TRBJ1-6; V gene: TRBV27; D gene: NA; clone size: NA; CDR3 protein: CASSSTRDNGSPLHF
J gene: TRBJ1-4; V gene: TRBV7-3; D gene: NA; clone size: NA; CDR3 protein: CASSLGPDRGEKLFF
J gene: TRBJ1-1; V gene: TRBV7-2; D gene: NA; clone size: few; CDR3 protein: CASSFKGGTEAFF
J gene: TRBJ1-6; V gene: TRBV12-5; D gene: NA; clone size: NA; CDR3 protein: CASGIPPGGSPLHF
J gene: TRBJ2-3; V gene: TRBV7-2; D gene: NA; clone size: many; CDR3 protein: CASSLAGGGLDTQYF